A selection of T cell receptor beta chains follows, all from one sample in a study of T cell responses to AZD1222 COVID-19 vaccine. Method: immunoSEQ multiplex PCR; TCRdb's copy keeps in-frame clones and lacks some. The sample lists 75,000 to 95,000 clones, about 88% seen once, with about a tenth in the top ten. The material sequenced was peripheral blood, taken on day 0 of AZD1222 vaccination. The origin of the receptors is an adult in good health. Both conserved end residues are part of each CDR3. The order of the fields is clone size, V gene, D gene, J gene, CDR3 protein, CDR3 DNA. The D gene is left open where the match is weak. Clone size is given for some rows only: seen once, a few or many times, or a class if the clone is expanded.

clone_size: -; v_call: TRBV20-1; d_call: TRBD1; j_call: TRBJ1-6; cdr3_aa: CSASRGGAGYSPLHF; cdr3_nt: TGCAGTGCTAGTCGAGGGGGCGCCGGATATTCACCCCTCCACTTT
clone_size: -; v_call: TRBV28; d_call: -; j_call: TRBJ1-1; cdr3_aa: CASSSGEAANYFEAFF; cdr3_nt: TGTGCCAGCAGTTCCGGGGAGGCAGCTAATTACTTCGAAGCTTTCTTT
clone_size: -; v_call: TRBV5-6; d_call: -; j_call: TRBJ1-6; cdr3_aa: CASSHPRDNSPLHF; cdr3_nt: TGTGCCAGCAGCCACCCCCGGGACAATTCACCCCTCCACTTT
clone_size: few; v_call: TRBV12-3/TRBV12-4; d_call: -; j_call: TRBJ2-7; cdr3_aa: CASSGGYEQYF; cdr3_nt: TGTGCCAGCAGCGGGGGTTACGAGCAGTACTTC
clone_size: -; v_call: TRBV19; d_call: -; j_call: TRBJ1-5; cdr3_aa: CASSIASGNQPQHF; cdr3_nt: TGTGCCAGTAGTATTGCTTCGGGCAATCAGCCCCAGCATTTT
clone_size: few; v_call: TRBV5-1; d_call: -; j_call: TRBJ1-1; cdr3_aa: CASSRSGARDQAFF; cdr3_nt: TGCGCCAGCAGCCGTTCGGGGGCGAGGGACCAAGCTTTCTTT
clone_size: -; v_call: TRBV28; d_call: -; j_call: TRBJ2-7; cdr3_aa: CASSSAREQYF; cdr3_nt: TGTGCCAGCAGTTCCGCTCGGGAGCAGTACTTC
clone_size: once; v_call: TRBV28; d_call: TRBD1; j_call: TRBJ1-5; cdr3_aa: CASRRTGNQPQHF; cdr3_nt: TGTGCCAGCAGGCGGACAGGGAATCAGCCCCAGCATTTT
clone_size: -; v_call: TRBV18; d_call: TRBD1; j_call: TRBJ1-1; cdr3_aa: CASSPPTGYTEAFF; cdr3_nt: TGTGCCAGCTCACCACCGACAGGGTACACTGAAGCTTTCTTT
clone_size: -; v_call: TRBV18; d_call: TRBD1; j_call: TRBJ1-5; cdr3_aa: CASSPNRGQVGNQPQHF; cdr3_nt: TGTGCCAGCTCACCGAACAGGGGGCAAGTCGGCAATCAGCCCCAGCATTTT
clone_size: -; v_call: TRBV19; d_call: -; j_call: TRBJ2-7; cdr3_aa: CASSMEAGGGYEQYF; cdr3_nt: TGTGCCAGTAGTATGGAGGCTGGGGGTGGGTACGAGCAGTACTTC
clone_size: few; v_call: TRBV15; d_call: -; j_call: TRBJ1-5; cdr3_aa: CATSRQGNQPQHF; cdr3_nt: TGTGCCACCAGCAGACAGGGAAATCAGCCCCAGCATTTT
clone_size: -; v_call: TRBV4-1; d_call: TRBD2; j_call: TRBJ2-1; cdr3_aa: CASSPLMVAGDANEQFF; cdr3_nt: TGCGCCAGCAGCCCGCTAATGGTAGCGGGAGATGCCAATGAGCAGTTCTTC
clone_size: -; v_call: TRBV15; d_call: -; j_call: TRBJ1-5; cdr3_aa: CATSRVPDSNQPQHF; cdr3_nt: TGTGCCACCAGCAGAGTTCCCGATAGCAATCAGCCCCAGCATTTT
clone_size: -; v_call: TRBV11-2; d_call: TRBD1; j_call: TRBJ1-1; cdr3_aa: CASSGQGAPRAFF; cdr3_nt: TGTGCCAGCAGCGGTCAGGGGGCACCTCGAGCTTTCTTT
clone_size: -; v_call: TRBV5-1; d_call: -; j_call: TRBJ1-3; cdr3_aa: CASSLGPGGSGNTIYF; cdr3_nt: TGCGCCAGCAGCTTGGGCCCTGGAGGTTCTGGAAACACCATATATTTT
clone_size: once; v_call: TRBV15; d_call: -; j_call: TRBJ1-3; cdr3_aa: CATSRDGGIVGNTIYF; cdr3_nt: TGTGCCACCAGCAGAGATGGGGGGATTGTGGGAAACACCATATATTTT
clone_size: -; v_call: TRBV19; d_call: -; j_call: TRBJ1-3; cdr3_aa: CASSIGFASSGNTIYF; cdr3_nt: TGTGCCAGTAGTATCGGGTTCGCCAGCTCTGGAAACACCATATATTTT
clone_size: -; v_call: TRBV28; d_call: -; j_call: TRBJ2-2; cdr3_aa: CAGKGTNTGELFF; cdr3_nt: TGTGCCGGGAAGGGCACGAACACCGGGGAGCTGTTTTTT
clone_size: -; v_call: TRBV6-5; d_call: -; j_call: TRBJ2-7; cdr3_aa: CASNALGDSYEQYF; cdr3_nt: TGTGCCAGCAATGCTCTAGGCGACTCCTACGAGCAGTACTTC
clone_size: -; v_call: TRBV5-1; d_call: TRBD1; j_call: TRBJ2-7; cdr3_aa: CASSGGDREPYEQYF; cdr3_nt: TGCGCCAGCAGCGGGGGGGACAGGGAACCCTACGAGCAGTACTTC
clone_size: -; v_call: TRBV28; d_call: -; j_call: TRBJ2-2; cdr3_aa: CASSRDLTNGELFF; cdr3_nt: TGTGCCAGCAGTCGTGACCTAACCAACGGGGAGCTGTTTTTT
clone_size: -; v_call: TRBV9; d_call: TRBD1; j_call: TRBJ1-2; cdr3_aa: CASSPRTGYGYTF; cdr3_nt: TGTGCCAGCAGCCCAAGGACAGGCTATGGCTACACCTTC
clone_size: -; v_call: TRBV6-5; d_call: TRBD1; j_call: TRBJ2-5; cdr3_aa: CASTQGRGRGETQYF; cdr3_nt: TGTGCCAGCACTCAGGGCAGGGGGCGCGGAGAGACCCAGTACTTC
clone_size: -; v_call: TRBV19; d_call: TRBD2; j_call: TRBJ2-1; cdr3_aa: CASSISSGRDEQFF; cdr3_nt: TGTGCCAGTAGTATCTCTAGCGGGAGGGATGAGCAGTTCTTC
clone_size: -; v_call: TRBV5-1; d_call: -; j_call: TRBJ2-7; cdr3_aa: CASRERVSYEQYF; cdr3_nt: TGCGCCAGCAGAGAGCGGGTCTCCTACGAGCAGTACTTC
clone_size: -; v_call: TRBV19; d_call: -; j_call: TRBJ2-6; cdr3_aa: CASSMKALASGGANVLTF; cdr3_nt: TGTGCCAGTAGTATGAAGGCGCTAGCGAGTGGTGGGGCCAACGTCCTGACTTTC
clone_size: once; v_call: TRBV2; d_call: -; j_call: TRBJ2-3; cdr3_aa: CASSVGAPGADTQYF; cdr3_nt: TGTGCCAGCAGCGTCGGGGCCCCCGGGGCAGATACGCAGTATTTT
clone_size: -; v_call: TRBV18; d_call: -; j_call: TRBJ1-5; cdr3_aa: CASSPGQISNQPQHF; cdr3_nt: TGTGCCAGCTCACCAGGACAAATTAGCAATCAGCCCCAGCATTTT
clone_size: -; v_call: TRBV6-1; d_call: TRBD1; j_call: TRBJ1-5; cdr3_aa: CASSDRGRDHQPQHF; cdr3_nt: TGTGCCAGCAGTGACAGGGGGCGTGACCATCAGCCCCAGCATTTT
clone_size: -; v_call: TRBV7-9; d_call: -; j_call: TRBJ1-1; cdr3_aa: CASTRGGLMNTEAFF; cdr3_nt: TGTGCCAGCACCCGAGGGGGACTTATGAACACTGAAGCTTTCTTT
clone_size: -; v_call: TRBV28; d_call: -; j_call: TRBJ2-2; cdr3_aa: CASSFGAANTGELFF; cdr3_nt: TGTGCCAGCAGTTTTGGAGCAGCGAACACCGGGGAGCTGTTTTTT
clone_size: -; v_call: TRBV19; d_call: -; j_call: TRBJ2-6; cdr3_aa: CASSDSYHSGANVLTF; cdr3_nt: TGTGCCAGTTCGGACAGCTACCACTCTGGGGCCAACGTCCTGACTTTC
clone_size: few; v_call: TRBV30; d_call: -; j_call: TRBJ1-3; cdr3_aa: CAWSLGHTIYF; cdr3_nt: TGTGCCTGGAGTTTGGGCCACACCATATATTTT
clone_size: -; v_call: TRBV19; d_call: TRBD2; j_call: TRBJ2-1; cdr3_aa: CASSIDRLAQYNEQFF; cdr3_nt: TGTGCCAGTAGTATAGATCGACTAGCGCAGTACAATGAGCAGTTCTTC
clone_size: -; v_call: TRBV3-1/TRBV3-2; d_call: -; j_call: TRBJ2-1; cdr3_aa: CASSPTAGSHNEQFF; cdr3_nt: TGTGCCAGCAGCCCGACGGCGGGATCCCACAATGAGCAGTTCTTC
clone_size: once; v_call: TRBV5-4; d_call: -; j_call: TRBJ2-3; cdr3_aa: CASSLVTSPDTQYF; cdr3_nt: TGTGCCAGCAGCTTGGTTACTAGCCCAGATACGCAGTATTTT
clone_size: -; v_call: TRBV15; d_call: -; j_call: TRBJ2-7; cdr3_aa: CATSVGRPYYEQYF; cdr3_nt: TGTGCCACCAGCGTTGGACGGCCCTACTACGAGCAGTACTTC
clone_size: few; v_call: TRBV15; d_call: TRBD2; j_call: TRBJ2-1; cdr3_aa: CATSGGASGDNNEQFF; cdr3_nt: TGTGCCACCAGCGGAGGGGCTAGCGGGGACAACAATGAGCAGTTCTTC
clone_size: -; v_call: TRBV5-1; d_call: -; j_call: TRBJ1-4; cdr3_aa: CASSLVGRATLNEKLFF; cdr3_nt: TGCGCCAGCAGCTTGGTCGGGAGGGCTACTCTTAATGAAAAACTGTTTTTT